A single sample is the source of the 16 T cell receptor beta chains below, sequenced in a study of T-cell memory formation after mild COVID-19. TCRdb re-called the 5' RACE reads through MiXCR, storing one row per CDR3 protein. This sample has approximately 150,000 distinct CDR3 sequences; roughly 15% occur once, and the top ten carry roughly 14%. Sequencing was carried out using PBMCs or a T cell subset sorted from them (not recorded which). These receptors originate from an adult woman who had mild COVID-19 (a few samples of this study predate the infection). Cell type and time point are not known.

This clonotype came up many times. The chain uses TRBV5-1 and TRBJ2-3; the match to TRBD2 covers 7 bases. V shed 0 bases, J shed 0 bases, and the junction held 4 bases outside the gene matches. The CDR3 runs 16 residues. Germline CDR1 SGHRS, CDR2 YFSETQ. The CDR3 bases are TGCGCCAGCAGCTTGGTTTTGCGGGGGAGCACAGATACGCAGTATTTT. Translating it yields CASSLVLRGSTDTQYF.

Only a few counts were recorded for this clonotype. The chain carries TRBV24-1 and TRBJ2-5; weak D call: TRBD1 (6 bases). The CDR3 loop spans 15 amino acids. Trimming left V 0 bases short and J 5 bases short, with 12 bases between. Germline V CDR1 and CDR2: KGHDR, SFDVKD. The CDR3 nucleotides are TGTGCCACCAGTGATTTGAGTACAGGGTTGGAGACCCAGTACTTC. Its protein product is CATSDLSTGLETQYF.

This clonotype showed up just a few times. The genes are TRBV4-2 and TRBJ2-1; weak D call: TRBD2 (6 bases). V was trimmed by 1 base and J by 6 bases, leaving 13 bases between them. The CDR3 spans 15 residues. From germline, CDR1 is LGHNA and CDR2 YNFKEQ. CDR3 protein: CASSQGGDSINEQFF. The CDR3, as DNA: TGTGCCAGCAGCCAAGGAGGGGACTCGATCAATGAGCAGTTCTTC.

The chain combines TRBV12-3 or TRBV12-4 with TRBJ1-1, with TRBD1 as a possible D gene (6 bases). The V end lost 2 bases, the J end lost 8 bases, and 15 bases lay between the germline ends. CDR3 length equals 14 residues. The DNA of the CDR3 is TGTGCCAGCAGTTTAACGCCTCCCGGACAGGAAGCTTTCTTT. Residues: CASSLTPPGQEAFF.

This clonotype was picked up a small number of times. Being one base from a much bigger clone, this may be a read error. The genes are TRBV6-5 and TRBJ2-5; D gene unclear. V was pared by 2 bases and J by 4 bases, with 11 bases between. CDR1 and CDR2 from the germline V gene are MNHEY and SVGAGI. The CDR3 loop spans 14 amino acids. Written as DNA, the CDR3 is TGTGCCAGCAGTTACCGCTTGGGTTTAGAGACCCAGTACTTC. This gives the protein CASSYRLGLETQYF.

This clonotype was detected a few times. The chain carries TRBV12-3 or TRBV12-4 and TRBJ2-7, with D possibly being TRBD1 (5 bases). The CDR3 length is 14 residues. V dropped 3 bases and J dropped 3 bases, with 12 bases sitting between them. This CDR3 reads CASSFRAYHYEQYF. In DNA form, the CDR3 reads TGTGCCAGCAGTTTCAGGGCCTATCACTACGAGCAGTACTTC.

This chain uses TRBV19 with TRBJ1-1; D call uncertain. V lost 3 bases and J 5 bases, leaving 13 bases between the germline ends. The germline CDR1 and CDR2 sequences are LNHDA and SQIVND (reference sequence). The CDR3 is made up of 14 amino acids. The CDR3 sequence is CASSMTEAGTEAFF. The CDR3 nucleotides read TGTGCCAGTAGTATGACGGAGGCCGGGACTGAAGCTTTCTTT.

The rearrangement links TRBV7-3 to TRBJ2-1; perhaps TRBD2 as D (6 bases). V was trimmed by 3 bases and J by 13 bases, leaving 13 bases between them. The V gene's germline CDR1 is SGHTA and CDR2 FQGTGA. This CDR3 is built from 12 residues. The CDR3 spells CASSFNRDSQFF. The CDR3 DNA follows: TGTGCCAGCAGCTTCAACCGGGACTCCCAGTTCTTC.

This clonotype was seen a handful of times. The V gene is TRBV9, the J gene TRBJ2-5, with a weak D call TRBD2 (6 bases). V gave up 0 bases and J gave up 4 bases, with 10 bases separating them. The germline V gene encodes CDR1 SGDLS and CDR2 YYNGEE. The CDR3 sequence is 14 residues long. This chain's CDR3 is CASSVGTGVETQYF. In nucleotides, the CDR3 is TGTGCCAGCAGCGTAGGTACGGGAGTAGAGACCCAGTACTTC.

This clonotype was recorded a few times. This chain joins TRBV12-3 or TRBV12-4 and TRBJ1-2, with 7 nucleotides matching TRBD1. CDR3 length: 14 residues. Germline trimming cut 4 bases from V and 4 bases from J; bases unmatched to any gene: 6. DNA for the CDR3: TGTGCCAGCAGTTGGGACAGTATCTTCTATGGCTACACCTTC. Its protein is CASSWDSIFYGYTF.

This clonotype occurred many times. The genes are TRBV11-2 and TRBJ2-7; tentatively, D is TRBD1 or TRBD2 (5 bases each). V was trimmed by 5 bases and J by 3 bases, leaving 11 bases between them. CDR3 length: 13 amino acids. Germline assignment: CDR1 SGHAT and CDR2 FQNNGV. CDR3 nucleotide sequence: TGTGCCAGCAGCCCAGGGACCAGCTACGAGCAGTACTTC. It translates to CASSPGTSYEQYF.

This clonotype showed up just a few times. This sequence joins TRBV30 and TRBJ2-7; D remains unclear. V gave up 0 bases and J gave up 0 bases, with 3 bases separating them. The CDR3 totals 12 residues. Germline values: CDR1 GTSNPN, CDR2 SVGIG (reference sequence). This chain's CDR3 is CAWSVASYEQYF. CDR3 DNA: TGTGCCTGGAGTGTAGCCTCCTACGAGCAGTACTTC.

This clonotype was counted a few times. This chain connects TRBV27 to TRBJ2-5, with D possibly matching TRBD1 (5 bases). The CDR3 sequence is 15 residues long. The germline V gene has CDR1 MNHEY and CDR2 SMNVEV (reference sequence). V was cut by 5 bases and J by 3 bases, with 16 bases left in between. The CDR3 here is CASSPRLQGKETQYF. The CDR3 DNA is TGTGCCAGCAGTCCCAGACTGCAGGGAAAAGAGACCCAGTACTTC.

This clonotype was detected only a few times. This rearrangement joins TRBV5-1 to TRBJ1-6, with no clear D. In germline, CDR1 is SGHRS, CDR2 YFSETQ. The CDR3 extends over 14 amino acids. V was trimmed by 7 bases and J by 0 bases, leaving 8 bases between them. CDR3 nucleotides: TGCGCCAGCCGAGAGAACTCCTATAATTCACCCCTCCACTTT. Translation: CASRENSYNSPLHF.

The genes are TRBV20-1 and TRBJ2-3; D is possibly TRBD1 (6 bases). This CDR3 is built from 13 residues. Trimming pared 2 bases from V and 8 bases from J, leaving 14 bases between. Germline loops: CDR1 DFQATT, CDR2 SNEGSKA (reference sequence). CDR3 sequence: CSARSRGIVTQYF. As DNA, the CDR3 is TGCAGTGCTAGATCCAGGGGAATAGTTACGCAGTATTTT.

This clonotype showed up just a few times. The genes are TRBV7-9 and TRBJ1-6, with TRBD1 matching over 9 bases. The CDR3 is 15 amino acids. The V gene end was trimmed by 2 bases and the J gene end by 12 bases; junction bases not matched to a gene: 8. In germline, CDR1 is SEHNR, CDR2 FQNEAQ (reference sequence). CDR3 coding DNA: TGTGCCAGCAGCTTATGGGACAGGGTTCTACTACCCCTCCACTTT. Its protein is CASSLWDRVLLPLHF.